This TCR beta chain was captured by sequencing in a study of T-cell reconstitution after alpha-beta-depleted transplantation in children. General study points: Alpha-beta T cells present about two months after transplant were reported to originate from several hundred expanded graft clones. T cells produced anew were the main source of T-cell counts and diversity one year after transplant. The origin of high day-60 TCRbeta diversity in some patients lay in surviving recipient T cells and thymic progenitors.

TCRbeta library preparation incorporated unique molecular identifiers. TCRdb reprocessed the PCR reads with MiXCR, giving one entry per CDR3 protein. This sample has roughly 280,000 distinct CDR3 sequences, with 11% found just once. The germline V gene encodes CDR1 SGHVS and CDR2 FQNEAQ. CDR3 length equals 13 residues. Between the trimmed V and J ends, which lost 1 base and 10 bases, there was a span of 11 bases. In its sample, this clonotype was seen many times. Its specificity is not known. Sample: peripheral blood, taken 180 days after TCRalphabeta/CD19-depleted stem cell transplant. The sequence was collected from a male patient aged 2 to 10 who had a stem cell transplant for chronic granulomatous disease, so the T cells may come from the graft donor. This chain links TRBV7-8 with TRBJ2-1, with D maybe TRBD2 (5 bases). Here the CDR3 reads CASSLVVEREQFF. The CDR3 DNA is TGTGCCAGCAGCTTAGTTGTGGAGCGGGAGCAGTTCTTC. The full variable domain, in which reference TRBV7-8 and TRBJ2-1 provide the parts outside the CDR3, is GAGVSQSPRYKVAKRGQDVALRCDPISGHVSLFWYQQALGQGPEFLTYFQNEAQLDKSGLPSDRFFAERPEGSVSTLKIQRTQQEDSAVYLCASSLVVEREQFFGPGTRLTVL.